These 22 T cell receptor beta chains were all obtained from the same sample, sequenced in a study of blood T cell repertoires in COVID-19. The protocol was immunoSEQ multiplex PCR, while the TCRdb copy is restricted to in-frame clones and leaves out a portion. This repertoire shows around 620,000 clones, 70% to 90% found once; its top ten account for roughly 0.25%. Specimen: peripheral blood. The source is a woman under 30 with acute or convalescent COVID-19.

Here the CDR3 reads CAWETGETGELFF. CDR3 coding DNA: TGTGCCTGGGAAACAGGGGAAACCGGGGAGCTGTTTTTT. The rearrangement links TRBV30 to TRBJ2-2, with 7 bases lining up with TRBD1. The CDR3 covers 13 residues. The germline CDR1 and CDR2 sequences are GTSNPN and SVGIG (reference sequence). J gave up 5 bases and V 5 bases, and 5 bases lay outside the gene matches.

This clone appeared once. The V call is TRBV11-2, the J call TRBJ1-2, with D uncertain. The germline gives CDR1 SGHAT, CDR2 FQNNGV. Trimming cost V 2 bases and J 7 bases, with 23 bases left between them. The CDR3 has 17 residues. CDR3 protein: CASSLLSAVAGVGGYTF. The CDR3 nucleotides are TGTGCCAGCAGCTTATTGTCTGCGGTTGCGGGAGTCGGTGGCTACACCTTC.

The gene calls are TRBV9 and TRBJ1-2; 7 nucleotides match TRBD1. The CDR3 sequence is 15 residues long. From germline, CDR1 is SGDLS and CDR2 YYNGEE. Germline trimming cut 3 bases from V and 0 bases from J; bases unmatched to any gene: 5. The CDR3 sequence: CASSARTGANYGYTF. The CDR3 region has the DNA TGTGCCAGCAGCGCTAGGACAGGTGCTAACTATGGCTACACCTTC.

The chain has TRBV2 and TRBJ1-6; 10 nucleotides agree with TRBD1. Germline V gene data show CDR1 as SNHLY and CDR2 as FYNNEI. Trimming cost V 7 bases and J 6 bases; bases outside gene matches: 9. The CDR3 sequence is 16 residues long. CDR3 nucleotides: TGTGCCAGCATAGGGACAGGGGTCCGGGGTAATTCACCCCTCCACTTT. Amino acids: CASIGTGVRGNSPLHF.

V and J are TRBV5-5 and TRBJ1-6, with 7 bases aligning to TRBD1. The germline V gene encodes CDR1 SGHKS and CDR2 YYEKEE (reference sequence). The CDR3 is 15 residues long. With 4 bases clipped from V and 9 bases from J, the junction kept 10 bases outside the gene matches. The CDR3, as DNA: TGTGCCAGCAGCCAGTCGACAGGGTTGTCTTCACCCCTCCACTTT. Its translation is CASSQSTGLSSPLHF.

The J gene is TRBJ2-2, the V gene TRBV19; D might be TRBD1 (5 bases). Germline CDR1 and CDR2: LNHDA and SQIVND (reference sequence). V shed 1 base and J shed 7 bases, with 13 bases lying between them. The CDR3 extends over 15 amino acids. CDR3 DNA: TGTGCCAGTAGTATAGCCGGCAGGGTTGGCGGGGAGCTGTTTTTT. Amino acid sequence: CASSIAGRVGGELFF.

V usage is TRBV12-3 or TRBV12-4 and J usage is TRBJ1-1, with a possible D match to TRBD1 (6 bases). The CDR3 length is 12 residues. The V gene lost 10 bases and the J gene lost 1 base, with 10 bases spanning the gap. The CDR3 DNA reads as TGTGCCACGGACAGCGGGAACACTGAAGCTTTCTTT. Protein product: CATDSGNTEAFF.

The chain is built from TRBV28 and TRBJ1-1; maybe TRBD1 (6 bases). This CDR3 comprises 12 residues. The germline CDR1 and CDR2 sequences are MDHEN and SYDVKM. Trimming left V 5 bases short and J 10 bases short, with 14 bases between. CDR3 residues: CASSGNRAPAFF. In DNA form, the CDR3 reads TGTGCCAGCAGTGGGAACAGGGCGCCAGCTTTCTTT. Looking up the rest from reference TRBV28 and TRBJ1-1 gives the full variable domain: DVKVTQSSRYLVKRTGEKVFLECVQDMDHENMFWYRQDPGLGLRLIYFSYDVKMKEKGDIPEGYSVSREKKERFSLILESASTNQTSMYLCASSGNRAPAFFGQGTRLTVV.

The chain uses TRBV5-4 and TRBJ1-5; TRBD1 aligns across 7 bases. V gave up 0 bases and J gave up 7 bases; unmatched junction bases: 10. In germline, CDR1 is SGHNT, CDR2 YYREEE (reference sequence). The CDR3 consists of 16 residues. The CDR3 DNA follows: TGTGCCAGCAGCTTGGATGGGGGCCGCAGGGGGCAGCCCCAGCATTTT. Amino acid sequence: CASSLDGGRRGQPQHF.

The chain employs TRBV5-4 and TRBJ2-2; a possible D gene is TRBD2 (5 bases). Germline V lookup: CDR1 SGHNT, CDR2 YYREEE (reference sequence). The CDR3 spans 16 residues. V lost 4 bases to trimming and J lost 4 bases, with 17 bases between them. The CDR3 sequence: CASSPPEGRGTGELFF. The DNA of the CDR3 is TGTGCCAGCAGCCCCCCCGAGGGCCGGGGCACCGGGGAGCTGTTTTTT.

The chain carries TRBV19 and TRBJ1-6, with D tentatively TRBD1 (6 bases). The CDR3 runs 16 residues. V shed 4 bases and J shed 8 bases, with 18 bases lying between them. Germline V lookup: CDR1 LNHDA, CDR2 SQIVND (reference sequence). CDR3 DNA sequence: TGTGCCAGTAGTAAGGTAAAGGGGTCAGGGGATTCACCCCTCCACTTT. Protein product: CASSKVKGSGDSPLHF.

The chain is built from TRBV7-3 and TRBJ1-3; D ambiguous. Trimming pared 8 bases from V and 0 bases from J, leaving 11 bases between. Looked up from germline, CDR1 is SGHTA and CDR2 is FQGTGA. The CDR3 has 14 residues. Written as DNA, the CDR3 is TGTGCCAGCTCGGCAGGCGTCTCTGGAAACACCATATATTTT. The encoded protein is CASSAGVSGNTIYF.

This clone was counted once. The chain links TRBV30 to TRBJ1-2; D call uncertain. Trimming cost V 0 bases and J 4 bases, with 9 bases left between them. This CDR3 spans 13 amino acids. Germline V lookup: CDR1 GTSNPN, CDR2 SVGIG (reference sequence). CDR3 amino acids: CAWSVGGLYGYTF. As DNA, the CDR3 is TGTGCCTGGAGTGTAGGAGGGCTCTATGGCTACACCTTC. The full variable domain, with the rest looked up from reference TRBV30 and TRBJ1-2, is SQTIHQWPATLVQPVGSPLSLECTVEGTSNPNLYWYRQAAGRGLQLLFYSVGIGQISSEVPQNLSASRPQDRQFILSSKKLLLSDSGFYLCAWSVGGLYGYTFGSGTRLTVV.

V usage is TRBV6-5 and J usage is TRBJ2-6, with D unresolved. The CDR3 is 14 residues long. The V end lost 11 bases, the J end lost 0 bases, and 11 bases lay between the germline ends. Germline CDR1 and CDR2: MNHEY and SVGAGI. The CDR3 region has the DNA TGTGCCGTCCCCAGAAACTCTGGGGCCAACGTCCTGACTTTC. It is translated as CAVPRNSGANVLTF.

V usage is TRBV24-1 and J usage is TRBJ1-5; 7 nucleotides match TRBD1. The trim removed 5 bases at V and 7 bases at J, leaving 4 bases unmatched. This CDR3 is 13 amino acids long. Looked up from germline, CDR1 is KGHDR and CDR2 is SFDVKD. CDR3 coding DNA: TGTGCCACCAGTGCCACAGGGGAACAGCCCCAGCATTTT. It encodes CATSATGEQPQHF.

The gene calls are TRBV13 and TRBJ2-7; D uncertain. The germline V gene encodes CDR1 PRHDT and CDR2 FYEKMQ (reference sequence). V was trimmed by 4 bases and J by 1 base, leaving 14 bases between them. This CDR3 has 15 amino acids. The CDR3 region has the DNA TGTGCCAGCAGCTCCTTACTGGCAGGTTCCTACGAGCAGTACTTC. Residues: CASSSLLAGSYEQYF.

The chain is built from TRBV4-3 and TRBJ1-2; 11 nucleotides agree with TRBD1. This CDR3 is built from 12 residues. V lost 4 bases and J lost 13; bases outside the gene matches: 5. Germline loops: CDR1 LGHNA, CDR2 YSLEER. The CDR3 bases are TGCGCCAGCAGCCCGCCGGGACAGGGGGGCACCTTC. Residues: CASSPPGQGGTF.

The chain recombines TRBV2 with TRBJ2-7; D might be TRBD2 (5 bases). Germline CDR1 SNHLY, CDR2 FYNNEI. V was shortened by 6 bases and J by 5 bases, with 8 bases between the two germline ends. The length of the CDR3 is 11 residues. CDR3 nucleotide sequence: TGTGCCAGCAGATCGGGGAACGAGCAGTACTTC. It is translated as CASRSGNEQYF.

The chain links TRBV2 to TRBJ1-2; unclear D gene. The germline V gene has CDR1 SNHLY and CDR2 FYNNEI. Trimming removed 1 base at V and 4 bases at J, with 13 bases between. The CDR3 spans 15 residues. The CDR3 region is CASSEGWVGSYGYTF. The CDR3 DNA reads as TGTGCCAGCAGTGAAGGTTGGGTCGGGAGCTATGGCTACACCTTC.

The rearrangement joins TRBV7-8 to TRBJ2-5, with D possibly TRBD2 on 6 matching bases. With 5 bases removed from V and 5 bases from J, the gap between germline ends came to 6 bases. This CDR3 contains 11 residues. Germline values: CDR1 SGHVS, CDR2 FQNEAQ. The CDR3 DNA reads as TGTGCCAGCAGCGGGGGGGAGACCCAGTACTTC. Encoded protein: CASSGGETQYF.

The genes are TRBV5-1 and TRBJ1-1; 11 positions agree with TRBD1. After removal of 3 bases from V and 4 bases from J, the junction contained 8 bases not matched to a gene. The CDR3 totals 16 residues. Germline V CDR1 and CDR2: SGHRS, YFSETQ. This chain's CDR3 is CASSSLGQGASTEAFF. The CDR3 nucleotides read TGCGCCAGCAGCTCCCTTGGACAGGGGGCTAGCACTGAAGCTTTCTTT.

This sequence joins TRBV5-6 and TRBJ2-7; D might be TRBD2 (6 bases). The CDR3 has 16 amino acids. V was cut by 2 bases and J by 2 bases, with 17 bases left in between. From germline, CDR1 is SGHDT and CDR2 YYEEEE. The CDR3 bases are TGTGCCAGCAGCTTTCCGGGACTTACGACCACCTACGAGCAGTACTTC. This gives the protein CASSFPGLTTTYEQYF.